Below, 5 T cell receptor beta chains from the same sample are listed, as sequenced in a study of blood T cell repertoires in COVID-19. Profiling relied on immunoSEQ multiplex PCR, and the TCRdb table lists in-frame clones only, not all of them. The repertoire includes approximately 200,000 clones, 75% to 90% of them detected once, and approximately 9.9% sits in the top ten. Sequences were obtained from peripheral blood. These receptors were collected from a human donor with active or convalescent COVID-19. The donor label of this sample is uncertain.

The V and J genes are TRBV10-3 and TRBJ2-7; 9 bases fit TRBD2. This CDR3 is built from 14 residues. Germline V gene sequence: CDR1 ENHRY, CDR2 SYGVKD. The CDR3 sequence is CATRREREASEQYF. CDR3 in DNA: TGTGCGACCCGGCGAGAGCGGGAGGCCTCCGAGCAGTACTTC.

The chain joins TRBV12-5 to TRBJ1-3, with 9 bases identical to TRBD1. Germline assignment: CDR1 LGHNT and CDR2 FRNRAP. After removal of 5 bases from V and 4 bases from J, the junction contained 3 bases not matched to a gene. The CDR3 runs to 14 residues. CDR3 bases: TGTGCTAGTGGTGGACAGGGGAGAGGAAACACCATATATTTT. This gives the protein CASGGQGRGNTIYF.

The chain couples TRBV6-5 to TRBJ2-7, with TRBD1 identical over 7 bases. The junction had 5 bases not matched to a gene; V was cut back by 4 bases and J by 5 bases. The CDR3 totals 13 residues. Per the germline V gene, CDR1 is MNHEY and CDR2 is SVGAGI. The DNA for the CDR3 is TGTGCCAGCAGTTTGACAGGGTGGAACGAGCAGTACTTC. Translating gives CASSLTGWNEQYF.

The chain employs TRBV28 and TRBJ1-2; TRBD1 agrees at 7 bases. Germline trimming cut 5 bases from V and 5 bases from J; bases unmatched to any gene: 8. CDR1 and CDR2 (germline): MDHEN, SYDVKM. CDR3 size: 14 residues. The CDR3 DNA sequence: TGTGCCAGCAGTGGTATAGGGGGCGGATATGGCTACACCTTC. This translates into CASSGIGGGYGYTF.

The chain employs TRBV12-3 or TRBV12-4 and TRBJ2-1, with D possibly being TRBD1 (6 bases). There are 13 residues in the CDR3. Trimming removed 7 bases from V and 5 bases from J, with 12 bases in between. CDR3 sequence (DNA): TGTGCCAGCACCAAGGACAGCCACAATGAGCAGTTCTTC. This sequence encodes CASTKDSHNEQFF.